Presented here are 12 T cell receptor beta chains from one specimen sequenced in a study of beta chain features in type 1 diabetes. Investigators reverse transcribed all isolated RNA, so they sequenced expressed TCRB transcripts. Data came from immunoSEQ multiplex PCR; TCRdb stores just in-frame clones and leaves some out. The sample has hundreds of thousands of clones; 11% to 15% are singletons. The specimen was naive CD4+ T cells from blood. Receptors originate from a young man in good health.

In its sample, this clone was seen a few times. V and J are TRBV25-1 and TRBJ1-1; no clear D. The CDR3 is made up of 10 amino acids. Germline V lookup: CDR1 MGHDK, CDR2 SYGVNS. The V gene lost 5 bases and the J gene lost 10 bases, with 8 bases spanning the gap. In DNA form, the CDR3 reads TGTGCCAGCAGTTACCCACGAGCTTTCTTT. Translation: CASSYPRAFF.

This chain connects TRBV18 to TRBJ2-3, with 10 bases that match TRBD1. The CDR3 spans 16 residues. The V segment lost 1 base and the J segment 10 bases; nucleotides outside the gene matches: 11. Germline V gives CDR1 KGHSH, CDR2 LQKENI. This CDR3 reads CASSPLRQGASGSQYF. The CDR3 bases are TGTGCCAGCTCACCACTGAGACAGGGGGCTTCTGGATCGCAGTATTTT.

This clone was seen a few times. The chain carries TRBV7-9 and TRBJ2-6; D unclear. The CDR3 consists of 16 residues. Looked up from germline, CDR1 is SEHNR and CDR2 is FQNEAQ (reference sequence). V dropped 5 bases and J dropped 4 bases, with 15 bases sitting between them. CDR3 nucleotides: TGTGCCAGCAGCCAACCGGACGGTCAAGGGGCCAACGTCCTGACTTTC. This translates into CASSQPDGQGANVLTF.

The chain uses TRBV6-5 and TRBJ2-1, with D uncertain. This CDR3 spans 15 amino acids. The germline V and J ends were trimmed by 10 bases and 2 bases, with 18 bases remaining between them. Per germline, CDR1 MNHEY and CDR2 SVGAGI. CDR3 in amino acids: CATLLPGVAYNEQFF. The CDR3 region has the DNA TGTGCCACCCTATTGCCGGGTGTCGCCTACAATGAGCAGTTCTTC.

This clone was seen a handful of times. This chain connects TRBV6-1 to TRBJ2-3, with 7 bases that match TRBD1. The CDR3 is 13 residues long. Unmatched junction bases numbered 13, after V lost 7 bases and J lost 12 bases. In germline, CDR1 is MNHNS, CDR2 SASEGT. The CDR3 DNA reads TGTGCCAGCACCCTAAGGCCCGACAGGGTACAGTATTTT. Translation: CASTLRPDRVQYF.

This clone has at least ten counts. The V gene is TRBV18, the J gene TRBJ2-1; D gene unclear. The V end lost 0 bases, the J end lost 4 bases, and 7 bases lay between the germline ends. Germline CDR1 reads KGHSH; CDR2 reads LQKENI. The CDR3 sequence is 14 residues long. Here the CDR3 reads CASSPPMQYNEQFF. In DNA, the CDR3 is TGTGCCAGCTCACCACCGATGCAATACAATGAGCAGTTCTTC.

This chain uses TRBV29-1 with TRBJ1-4; 10 positions match TRBD1. The germline V gene encodes CDR1 SQVTM and CDR2 ANQGSEA. The trim removed 7 bases at V and 8 bases at J, leaving 7 bases unmatched. CDR3 length: 13 residues. CDR3: CSAGQGEREKLFF. The DNA for the CDR3 is TGCAGCGCTGGACAGGGGGAAAGAGAAAAACTGTTTTTT.

The V and J genes are TRBV20-1 and TRBJ1-2; D gene ambiguous. CDR1 and CDR2 from the germline V gene are DFQATT and SNEGSKA (reference sequence). Between the trimmed V and J ends, which lost 4 bases and 6 bases, there was a span of 9 bases. CDR3 size: 11 residues. DNA of the CDR3: TGCAGTGCTACACGCTATAATGGCTACACCTTC. It translates to CSATRYNGYTF.

This clone was seen only a few times. The DNA for the CDR3 is TGTGCCAGCAGTTCCCACAGGGCCTCCTACGAGCAGTACGTC. This translates into CASSSHRASYEQYV. This chain connects TRBV27 to TRBJ2-7; D is perhaps TRBD1 (6 bases). Looked up from germline, CDR1 is MNHEY and CDR2 is SMNVEV (reference sequence). The V and J ends lost 4 bases and 0 bases respectively, with 10 bases between them. This CDR3 comprises 14 residues.

The V gene is TRBV6-6, the J gene TRBJ2-1; either TRBD1 or TRBD2 may supply D (7 bases each). CDR1 is MNHNY and CDR2 is SVGAGI in the germline V gene (reference sequence). The V end was cut by 8 bases, the J end by 7 bases, with 21 bases between. CDR3 length: 15 amino acids. DNA for the CDR3: TGTGCCAGCCGACAGACTAGCCTCAGGGGGAATGAGCAGTTCTTC. Translating it yields CASRQTSLRGNEQFF.

The sample holds a few counts of this clone. The chain is built from TRBV9 and TRBJ1-1; the D gene is possibly TRBD1 (5 bases). This CDR3 spans 14 amino acids. CDR1 SGDLS and CDR2 YYNGEE come from the germline V gene. V was trimmed by 1 base and J by 10 bases, leaving 17 bases between them. DNA of the CDR3: TGTGCCAGCAGCGTATCATCGGGGACCTTTCCAGCTTTCTTT. Its protein is CASSVSSGTFPAFF. Variable domain in full (rest from reference TRBV9 and TRBJ1-1): DSGVTQTPKHLITATGQRVTLRCSPRSGDLSVYWYQQSLDQGLQFLIQYYNGEERAKGNILERFSAQQFPDLHSELNLSSLELGDSALYFCASSVSSGTFPAFFGQGTRLTVV.

This chain joins TRBV7-3 and TRBJ2-2; D might be TRBD1 or TRBD2, each matching 5 bases. The CDR3 is made up of 15 amino acids. Germline V gene sequence: CDR1 SGHTA, CDR2 FQGTGA. V dropped 6 bases and J dropped 0 bases, with 11 bases sitting between them. The CDR3 coding sequence is TGTGCCAGCAGTACCGGGACGGCGAACACCGGGGAGCTGTTTTTT. Translation: CASSTGTANTGELFF.